Reported below is one T cell receptor beta chain. Only in-frame clones appear in the TCRdb table, and some are missing; sequencing was by immunoSEQ multiplex PCR. The sample has hundreds of thousands of clones; approximately 95% are singletons. The sample comes from a study of shared clonotypes between healthy human individuals. CD45RO-negative CD8 cells positively selected for CCR7 made up the naive population, which excluded terminally differentiated effector memory CD45RA+ cells. J lost 3 bases, V lost 6 bases, and 12 bases had no gene match. Germline loops: CDR1 LNHDA, CDR2 SQIVND (reference sequence). This CDR3 spans 16 amino acids.

Sequencing used naive CD8+ T cells sorted from blood. This chain links TRBV19 with TRBJ2-7; TRBD1 aligns across 9 bases. The sequence was obtained from a woman in her 30s in good health. CDR3: CASSLPGRTGDYEQYF. The CDR3 DNA is TGTGCCAGTAGCCTGCCGGGGAGGACAGGGGACTACGAGCAGTACTTC.